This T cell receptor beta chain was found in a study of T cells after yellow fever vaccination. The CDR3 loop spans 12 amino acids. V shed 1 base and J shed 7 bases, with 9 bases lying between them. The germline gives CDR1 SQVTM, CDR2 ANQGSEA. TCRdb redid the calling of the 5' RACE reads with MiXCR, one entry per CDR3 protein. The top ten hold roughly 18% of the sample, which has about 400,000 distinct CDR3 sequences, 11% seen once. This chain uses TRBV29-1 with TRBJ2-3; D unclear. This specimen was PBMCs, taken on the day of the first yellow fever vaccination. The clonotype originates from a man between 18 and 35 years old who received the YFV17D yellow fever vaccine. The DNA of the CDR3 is TGCAGCGTTGAAGGGGCACGGTATACGCAGTATTTT. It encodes CSVEGARYTQYF.